This entry lists 21 T cell receptor beta chains sequenced from one sample in a study of PD-1 blockade in classical Hodgkin lymphoma. Exposure to brentuximab vedotin varied, and each patient had relapsed following autologous stem cell transplantation. Here immunoSEQ multiplex PCR was the method, and the copy in TCRdb shows in-frame clones only, minus some. Of roughly 96,000 clones listed, about 91% were seen once; the top ten hold around 10%. The sequences come from peripheral blood mononuclear cells (PBMCs), collected before the second cycle of nivolumab. The receptors here all came from a human donor with classical Hodgkin lymphoma.

The chain is built from TRBV5-1 and TRBJ1-4; D call uncertain. The length of the CDR3 is 14 residues. Trimming removed 4 bases at V and 9 bases at J, with 16 bases between. CDR1 is SGHRS and CDR2 is YFSETQ in the germline V gene. In nucleotides, the CDR3 is TGCGCCAGCAGCACGGACGGAAGCGTGAAAAAACTGTTTTTT. Translating gives CASSTDGSVKKLFF.

The J gene is TRBJ2-1, the V gene TRBV2, with 8 bases aligning to TRBD1. This CDR3 has 14 amino acids. J lost 0 bases, V lost 10 bases, and 5 bases had no gene match. The V gene's germline CDR1 is SNHLY and CDR2 FYNNEI. CDR3 DNA sequence: TGTGCCATTTTACAGGGGGGCTCCTACAATGAGCAGTTCTTC. Translating gives CAILQGGSYNEQFF.

The V and J genes are TRBV7-9 and TRBJ2-7, with 8 bases that match TRBD2. V lost 5 bases and J lost 2; bases outside the gene matches: 8. This CDR3 contains 15 residues. Germline V CDR1 and CDR2: SEHNR, FQNEAQ (reference sequence). CDR3 in amino acids: CASSRPGGAPYEQYF. The CDR3 DNA follows: TGTGCCAGCAGCCGACCGGGGGGGGCCCCCTACGAGCAGTACTTC.

This clone came up once. V usage is TRBV7-2 and J usage is TRBJ2-7; 8 bases agree with TRBD2. V was pared by 7 bases and J by 1 base, with 6 bases of the junction left unmatched. The CDR3 has 14 residues. CDR1 is SGHTA and CDR2 is FQGNSA in the germline V gene. CDR3 sequence (DNA): TGTGCCAGCATCTCGGGGGGGCAGTCCTACGAGCAGTACTTC. This translates into CASISGGQSYEQYF.

The V gene is TRBV18, the J gene TRBJ2-1; no reliable D call. The CDR3 spans 16 residues. The V and J ends lost 3 bases and 4 bases respectively, with 16 bases between them. Per germline, CDR1 KGHSH and CDR2 LQKENI. As DNA, the CDR3 is TGTGCCAGCTCACCCCGTATTAGCAAGGGTTACAATGAGCAGTTCTTC. Translating gives CASSPRISKGYNEQFF.

This sequence joins TRBV4-1 and TRBJ2-3; D possibly corresponds to TRBD1 (5 bases). Trimming took 4 bases from V and 5 from J, leaving 13 bases between them. The CDR3 extends over 14 amino acids. Looked up from germline, CDR1 is MGHRA and CDR2 is YSYEKL. The CDR3 DNA is TGCGCCAGCAGCCTTCCAGGGCCTATAGATACGCAGTATTTT. Its protein product is CASSLPGPIDTQYF.

The chain carries TRBV9 and TRBJ2-6; D unresolved. Trimming shortened V by 3 bases and J by 3 bases, and 4 bases separated the two germline ends. This CDR3 is 13 amino acids long. CDR1 SGDLS and CDR2 YYNGEE come from the germline V gene. CDR3 in amino acids: CASSDIGANVLTF. The CDR3 coding sequence is TGTGCCAGCAGCGATATTGGGGCCAACGTCCTGACTTTC.

V and J are TRBV7-6 and TRBJ1-2, with TRBD1 matching 7 bases. V lost 1 base and J lost 6; bases outside the gene matches: 8. CDR1 SGHVS and CDR2 FNYEAQ come from the germline V gene. The CDR3 is 15 amino acids. In nucleotides, the CDR3 is TGTGCCAGCAGCTTAGAGGGACAGCGAGGGGATGGCTACACCTTC. It specifies CASSLEGQRGDGYTF.

V usage is TRBV7-9 and J usage is TRBJ2-3, with unresolved D. This CDR3 has 15 residues. Germline loops: CDR1 SEHNR, CDR2 FQNEAQ (reference sequence). V dropped 0 bases and J dropped 2 bases, with 9 bases sitting between them. In nucleotides, the CDR3 is TGTGCCAGCAGCTTAGCGCTAGGACCCACAGATACGCAGTATTTT. As protein: CASSLALGPTDTQYF.

The V and J genes are TRBV7-6 and TRBJ2-7, with a tentative D call TRBD1 (6 bases). This CDR3 has 15 amino acids. The germline CDR1 and CDR2 sequences are SGHVS and FNYEAQ. V lost 5 bases and J 0 bases, leaving 14 bases between the germline ends. The CDR3 sequence: CASSMTGASSYEQYF. CDR3 nucleotide sequence: TGTGCCAGCAGCATGACAGGCGCAAGCTCCTACGAGCAGTACTTC.

The chain recombines TRBV2 with TRBJ2-3, with a possible D match to TRBD2 (6 bases). CDR1 is SNHLY, CDR2 FYNNEI, per germline. The CDR3 has 15 residues. V lost 6 bases and J 3 bases, leaving 16 bases between the germline ends. The CDR3 reads CASSAVIAVTDTQYF. In nucleotides, the CDR3 is TGTGCCAGCAGCGCCGTTATAGCGGTGACAGATACGCAGTATTTT.

This chain connects TRBV11-2 to TRBJ2-3; TRBD1 might be the D (6 bases). Deletions cut 2 bases from V and 1 base from J, with 16 bases between. CDR1 is SGHAT, CDR2 FQNNGV, per germline. This CDR3 spans 17 amino acids. CDR3: CASSLTGLVPRTDTQYF. The DNA of the CDR3 is TGTGCCAGCAGCTTAACAGGGCTGGTTCCTCGCACAGATACGCAGTATTTT.

V is TRBV18 and J is TRBJ2-3, with a tentative D call TRBD2 (5 bases). Germline CDR1 is KGHSH and CDR2 is LQKENI. CDR3 length: 16 residues. V was pared by 0 bases and J by 0 bases, with 10 bases between. Here the CDR3 reads CASSPPGLASTDTQYF. CDR3 DNA: TGTGCCAGCTCACCACCGGGTCTAGCAAGCACAGATACGCAGTATTTT.

The rearrangement joins TRBV6-6 to TRBJ2-7; D is uncertain. The V gene's germline CDR1 is MNHNY and CDR2 SVGAGI (reference sequence). Trimming cost V 0 bases and J 5 bases, with 8 bases left between them. The CDR3 covers 13 residues. The CDR3 loop is CASSYSSPDEQYF. CDR3 bases: TGTGCCAGCAGTTACTCGAGCCCGGACGAGCAGTACTTC.

The rearrangement joins TRBV21-1 to TRBJ2-4; the table's D call of TRBD1 was not tested on the DNA. TRBV21-1 is a pseudogene. CDR3 length: 16 amino acids. In DNA, the CDR3 is TGTGCCAGCACCCCTCGAGCAGACATAGCCAAAAACATTCAGTACTTC. Protein product: CASTPRADIAKNIQYF.

This sequence joins TRBV5-6 and TRBJ2-3; maybe TRBD1 (6 bases). The germline V and J ends were trimmed by 4 bases and 5 bases, with 17 bases remaining between them. The CDR3 spans 15 residues. CDR1 and CDR2 (germline): SGHDT, YYEEEE. CDR3 nucleotide sequence: TGTGCCAGCAGCCCCGGGACATTAGGCGGAGATACGCAGTATTTT. Translating gives CASSPGTLGGDTQYF.

V and J are TRBV28 and TRBJ1-4, with 10 bases identical to TRBD1. The CDR3 is 14 residues long. V shed 4 bases, J shed 7 bases, and the junction held 3 bases outside the gene matches. Germline V gene lookup returns CDR1 MDHEN and CDR2 SYDVKM. The CDR3 loop reads CASSSGQGREKLFF. The CDR3 nucleotides are TGTGCCAGCAGTTCGGGACAGGGGCGTGAAAAACTGTTTTTT. The full variable domain, its missing parts supplied by reference TRBV28 and TRBJ1-4, is DVKVTQSSRYLVKRTGEKVFLECVQDMDHENMFWYRQDPGLGLRLIYFSYDVKMKEKGDIPEGYSVSREKKERFSLILESASTNQTSMYLCASSSGQGREKLFFGSGTQLSVL.

The chain links TRBV2 to TRBJ2-7; TRBD1 is a possible D gene (5 bases). V lost 6 bases and J 0 bases, leaving 9 bases between the germline ends. The CDR3 length is 13 residues. Germline lookup yields CDR1 SNHLY and CDR2 FYNNEI. The DNA for the CDR3 is TGTGCCAGCAGGTCAGGGAACTCCTACGAGCAGTACTTC. Translating it yields CASRSGNSYEQYF.

CDR3 coding DNA: TGCGCCAGCAGCTTGGGGGGGAGCACAGATACGCAGTATTTT. Protein sequence: CASSLGGSTDTQYF. The rearrangement uses TRBV5-1 and TRBJ2-3, with D perhaps TRBD1 or TRBD2 (5 bases each). Trimming shortened V by 0 bases and J by 0 bases, and 5 bases separated the two germline ends. The germline V gene has CDR1 SGHRS and CDR2 YFSETQ. The CDR3 spans 14 residues. Supplemented by reference TRBV5-1 and TRBJ2-3, the full variable domain reads KAGVTQTPRYLIKTRGQQVTLSCSPISGHRSVSWYQQTPGQGLQFLFEYFSETQRNKGNFPGRFSGRQFSNSRSEMNVSTLELGDSALYLCASSLGGSTDTQYFGPGTRLTVL.

The chain has TRBV19 and TRBJ1-1; 10 bases fit TRBD1. The CDR3 loop spans 18 amino acids. Trimming cost V 7 bases and J 2 bases; bases outside gene matches: 16. In germline, CDR1 is LNHDA, CDR2 SQIVND (reference sequence). This CDR3 reads CASTGTGVVMGYNTEAFF. The CDR3 DNA is TGTGCCAGTACGGGGACAGGGGTTGTAATGGGTTATAACACTGAAGCTTTCTTT.

Only one count was recorded for this clone. The rearrangement links TRBV28 to TRBJ2-7, with 10 positions matching TRBD2. Germline CDR1 MDHEN, CDR2 SYDVKM. The CDR3 contains 15 residues. V was clipped by 3 bases and J by 3 bases; unmatched bases: 5. CDR3 bases: TGTGCCAGCAGTTTCCTAGCGGGAGAAAGCTACGAGCAGTACTTC. Protein sequence: CASSFLAGESYEQYF. Full variable domain (rest looked up from reference TRBV28 and TRBJ2-7): DVKVTQSSRYLVKRTGEKVFLECVQDMDHENMFWYRQDPGLGLRLIYFSYDVKMKEKGDIPEGYSVSREKKERFSLILESASTNQTSMYLCASSFLAGESYEQYFGPGTRLTVT.